These 12 T cell receptor beta chains originate from one sample sequenced in a study of technical replicates of blood from a few donors. Here immunoSEQ multiplex PCR was the method, and the copy in TCRdb shows in-frame clones only, minus some. The repertoire holds under 70,000 clones, with about 90% as singletons. Sequencing used T cells isolated from PBMCs. All receptors derive from a human donor in good health.

The rearrangement links TRBV7-6 to TRBJ2-7, with 11 bases fitting TRBD2. Per the germline V gene, CDR1 is SGHVS and CDR2 is FNYEAQ. This CDR3 has 13 residues. The J segment lost 2 bases and the V segment lost 6 bases, leaving 0 bases of the junction unmatched. The CDR3 loop reads CASSSGRAYEQYF. The CDR3 nucleotides read TGTGCCAGCAGTAGCGGGAGGGCCTACGAGCAGTACTTC.

This clone has a single count. CDR3 in amino acids: CAWSSGNYGYTF. CDR3 nucleotide sequence: TGTGCCTGGAGCTCAGGGAACTATGGCTACACCTTC. This chain joins TRBV30 and TRBJ1-2; D possibly corresponds to TRBD1 (5 bases). Germline V CDR1 and CDR2: GTSNPN, SVGIG (reference sequence). Between the trimmed V and J ends, which lost 3 bases and 2 bases, there was a span of 7 bases. There are 12 residues in the CDR3. The whole variable domain, remainder taken from reference TRBV30 and TRBJ1-2, is SQTIHQWPATLVQPVGSPLSLECTVEGTSNPNLYWYRQAAGRGLQLLFYSVGIGQISSEVPQNLSASRPQDRQFILSSKKLLLSDSGFYLCAWSSGNYGYTFGSGTRLTVV.

The chain has TRBV12-5 and TRBJ2-1; D may be TRBD1 (5 bases). The V gene lost 5 bases and the J gene lost 7 bases, with 12 bases spanning the gap. Germline V gene sequence: CDR1 LGHNT, CDR2 FRNRAP. The CDR3 is 13 residues long. The CDR3 reads CASGPSQGNEQFF. In nucleotides, the CDR3 is TGTGCTAGTGGTCCTTCCCAGGGTAATGAGCAGTTCTTC.

This CDR3 reads CASSWGTGDQPQHF. DNA for the CDR3: TGTGCCAGCAGCTGGGGGACAGGGGATCAGCCCCAGCATTTT. The gene calls are TRBV5-8 and TRBJ1-5; 10 bases are shared with TRBD1. The CDR3 consists of 14 residues. V was clipped by 3 bases and J by 5 bases; unmatched bases: 2. CDR1 is SGHTS, CDR2 YDEGEE, per germline.

V usage is TRBV27 and J usage is TRBJ1-2; TRBD1 aligns across 10 bases. CDR1 MNHEY and CDR2 SMNVEV come from the germline V gene (reference sequence). Germline trimming cut 5 bases from V and 6 bases from J; bases unmatched to any gene: 9. This CDR3 has 15 residues. CDR3 sequence (DNA): TGTGCCAGCAGTCCGGGACAGGGGTCCTTTAATGGCTACACCTTC. Its protein product is CASSPGQGSFNGYTF.

The V gene is TRBV28, the J gene TRBJ2-7; 9 nucleotides agree with TRBD2. This CDR3 region has 14 residues. Germline V gives CDR1 MDHEN, CDR2 SYDVKM. V trimming: 8 bases; J trimming: 6 bases; junction bases outside the gene matches: 11. CDR3 in amino acids: CASAPPASGIEQYF. The CDR3 DNA is TGTGCCAGCGCCCCCCCGGCTAGCGGGATCGAGCAGTACTTC.

This chain joins TRBV4-2 and TRBJ2-1; D is perhaps TRBD2 (6 bases). The germline V gene encodes CDR1 LGHNA and CDR2 YNFKEQ. CDR3 length: 14 amino acids. V shed 3 bases and J shed 2 bases, with 8 bases lying between them. As DNA, the CDR3 is TGTGCCAGCAGCCAGGGACTTACCTACAATGAGCAGTTCTTC. Its protein product is CASSQGLTYNEQFF.

J is TRBJ1-4 and V is TRBV6-5, with D maybe TRBD1 (6 bases). The CDR3 consists of 15 residues. Per the germline V gene, CDR1 is MNHEY and CDR2 is SVGAGI. The V and J ends lost 2 bases and 7 bases respectively, with 14 bases between them. CDR3 coding DNA: TGTGCCAGCAGTTACCAGGGGCGGTTGAGTGAAAAACTGTTTTTT. Translation gives CASSYQGRLSEKLFF.

V gene TRBV6-5 combines with J gene TRBJ1-2; 9 positions agree with TRBD1. Germline CDR1 is MNHEY and CDR2 is SVGAGI. The CDR3 contains 12 residues. The trim removed 9 bases at V and 9 bases at J, leaving 8 bases unmatched. The CDR3 sequence is CASMGQGGSYTF. The CDR3 bases are TGTGCCAGTATGGGACAGGGAGGGAGCTACACCTTC.

The chain joins TRBV29-1 to TRBJ1-2; 7 bases match TRBD1. This CDR3 contains 13 residues. Germline-derived CDR1 and CDR2 are SQVTM and ANQGSEA. V dropped 5 bases and J dropped 0; count of bases not matched to a gene: 3. CDR3 sequence (DNA): TGCAGCGTTTTAACAGGGGCTAACTATGGCTACACCTTC. Translation gives CSVLTGANYGYTF.

This chain connects TRBV11-2 to TRBJ2-7; D perhaps matches TRBD2 (7 bases). The V gene's germline CDR1 is SGHAT and CDR2 FQNNGV. Trimming cost V 2 bases and J 7 bases, with 15 bases left between them. The CDR3 extends over 14 amino acids. Here the CDR3 reads CASSLLAAGDEQYF. CDR3 sequence (DNA): TGTGCCAGCAGCTTACTAGCGGCAGGGGATGAGCAGTACTTC.

The V gene is TRBV11-2, the J gene TRBJ1-1; 7 nucleotides agree with TRBD1. Germline CDR1 reads SGHAT; CDR2 reads FQNNGV. This CDR3 spans 15 amino acids. The V and J ends lost 5 bases and 5 bases, in that order; junction bases with no gene match: 11. CDR3 bases: TGTGCCAGCAGCGACAGCGACAGGGCGAGAACTGAAGCTTTCTTT. Encoded protein: CASSDSDRARTEAFF.